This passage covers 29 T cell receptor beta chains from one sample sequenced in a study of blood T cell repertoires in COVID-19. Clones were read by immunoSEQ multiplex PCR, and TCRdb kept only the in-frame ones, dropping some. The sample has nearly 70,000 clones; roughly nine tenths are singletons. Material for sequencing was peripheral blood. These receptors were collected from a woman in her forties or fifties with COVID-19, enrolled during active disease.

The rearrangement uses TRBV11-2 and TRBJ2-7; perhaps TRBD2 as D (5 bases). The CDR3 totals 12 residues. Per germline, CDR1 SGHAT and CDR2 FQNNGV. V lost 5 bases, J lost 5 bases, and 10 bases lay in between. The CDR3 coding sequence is TGTGCCAGCAGCCAAGGACTTAACGAGCAGTACTTC. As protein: CASSQGLNEQYF.

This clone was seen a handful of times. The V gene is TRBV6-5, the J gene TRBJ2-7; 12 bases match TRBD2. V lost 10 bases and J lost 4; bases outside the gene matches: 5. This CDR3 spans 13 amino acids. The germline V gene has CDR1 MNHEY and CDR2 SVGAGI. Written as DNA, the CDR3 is TGTGCCACGAAACTAGCGGGAGGTTACGAGCAGTACTTC. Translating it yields CATKLAGGYEQYF.

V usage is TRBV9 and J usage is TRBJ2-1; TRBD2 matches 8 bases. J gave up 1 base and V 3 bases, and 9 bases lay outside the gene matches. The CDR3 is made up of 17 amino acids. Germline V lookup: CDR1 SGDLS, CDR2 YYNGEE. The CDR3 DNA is TGTGCCAGCAGCGCTAGGAGAATAGCGGGGTCCTACAATGAGCAGTTCTTC. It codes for CASSARRIAGSYNEQFF. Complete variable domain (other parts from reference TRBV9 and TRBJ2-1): DSGVTQTPKHLITATGQRVTLRCSPRSGDLSVYWYQQSLDQGLQFLIQYYNGEERAKGNILERFSAQQFPDLHSELNLSSLELGDSALYFCASSARRIAGSYNEQFFGPGTRLTVL.

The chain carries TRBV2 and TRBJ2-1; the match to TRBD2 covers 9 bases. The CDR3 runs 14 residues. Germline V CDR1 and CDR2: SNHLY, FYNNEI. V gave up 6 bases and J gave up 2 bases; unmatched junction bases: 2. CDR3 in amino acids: CASSLAGTYNEQFF. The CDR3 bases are TGTGCCAGCAGCCTAGCGGGAACCTACAATGAGCAGTTCTTC.

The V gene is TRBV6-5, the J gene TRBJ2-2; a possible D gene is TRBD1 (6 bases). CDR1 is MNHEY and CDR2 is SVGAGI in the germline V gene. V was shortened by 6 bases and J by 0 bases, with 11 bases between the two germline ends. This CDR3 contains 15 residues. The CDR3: CASRVQGSNTGELFF. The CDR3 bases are TGTGCCAGCAGAGTACAGGGATCGAACACCGGGGAGCTGTTTTTT.

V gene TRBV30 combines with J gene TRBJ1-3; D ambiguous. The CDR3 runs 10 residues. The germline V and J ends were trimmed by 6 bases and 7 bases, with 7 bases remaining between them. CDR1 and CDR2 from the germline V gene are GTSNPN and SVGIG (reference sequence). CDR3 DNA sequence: TGTGCCTGCACCGCGAACACCATATATTTT. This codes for CACTANTIYF.

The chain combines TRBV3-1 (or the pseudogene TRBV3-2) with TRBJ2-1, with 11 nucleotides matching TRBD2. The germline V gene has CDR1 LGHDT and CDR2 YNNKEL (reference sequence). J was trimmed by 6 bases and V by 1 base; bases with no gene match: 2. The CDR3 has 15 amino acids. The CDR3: CASSQATSGSNEQFF. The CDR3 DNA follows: TGTGCCAGCAGCCAAGCCACTAGCGGGAGCAATGAGCAGTTCTTC.

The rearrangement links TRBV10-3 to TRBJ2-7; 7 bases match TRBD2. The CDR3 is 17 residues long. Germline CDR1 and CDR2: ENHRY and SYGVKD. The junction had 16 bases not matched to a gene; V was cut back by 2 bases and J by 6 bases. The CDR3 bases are TGTGCCATCAGTGAGAGGATGAGGGAGGGCCGCCTGGGCGAGCAGTACTTC. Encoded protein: CAISERMREGRLGEQYF.

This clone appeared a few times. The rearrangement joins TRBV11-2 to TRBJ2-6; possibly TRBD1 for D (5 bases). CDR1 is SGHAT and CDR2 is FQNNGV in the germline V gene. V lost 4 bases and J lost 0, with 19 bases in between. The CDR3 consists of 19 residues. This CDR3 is CASSSGRGRRISGANVLTF. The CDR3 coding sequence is TGTGCCAGCAGCTCGGGTAGGGGCCGCCGGATCTCTGGGGCCAACGTCCTGACTTTC.

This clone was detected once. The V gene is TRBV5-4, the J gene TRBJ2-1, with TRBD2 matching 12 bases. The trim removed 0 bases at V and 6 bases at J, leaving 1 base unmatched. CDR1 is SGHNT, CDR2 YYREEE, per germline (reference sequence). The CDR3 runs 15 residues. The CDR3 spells CASSLGLAGANEQFF. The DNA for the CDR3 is TGTGCCAGCAGCTTGGGACTAGCGGGAGCCAATGAGCAGTTCTTC.

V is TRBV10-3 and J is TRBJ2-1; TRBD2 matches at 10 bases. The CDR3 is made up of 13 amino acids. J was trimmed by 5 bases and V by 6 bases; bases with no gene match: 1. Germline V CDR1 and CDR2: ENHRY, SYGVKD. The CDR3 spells CAIRGTSDNEQFF. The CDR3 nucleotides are TGTGCCATCAGGGGGACTAGCGACAATGAGCAGTTCTTC.

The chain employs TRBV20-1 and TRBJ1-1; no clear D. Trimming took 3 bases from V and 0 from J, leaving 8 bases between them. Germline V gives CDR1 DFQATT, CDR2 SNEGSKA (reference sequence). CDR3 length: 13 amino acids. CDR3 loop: CSASRTVNTEAFF. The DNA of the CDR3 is TGCAGTGCTAGTCGAACGGTGAACACTGAAGCTTTCTTT.

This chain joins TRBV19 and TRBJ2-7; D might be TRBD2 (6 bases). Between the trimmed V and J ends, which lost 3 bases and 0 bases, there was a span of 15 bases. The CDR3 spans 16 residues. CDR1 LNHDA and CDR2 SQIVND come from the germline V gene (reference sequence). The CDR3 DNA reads TGTGCCAGTAGTATTCGGATTAGCGGTTTCTCCTACGAGCAGTACTTC. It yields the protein CASSIRISGFSYEQYF.

The CDR3 sequence: CAWSKPSRGIGEQYF. As DNA, the CDR3 is TGTGCCTGGAGTAAACCTTCCAGGGGGATCGGCGAGCAGTACTTC. The J gene is TRBJ2-7, the V gene TRBV30, with TRBD1 matching 7 bases. The length of the CDR3 is 15 residues. Germline CDR1 reads GTSNPN; CDR2 reads SVGIG (reference sequence). V shed 2 bases and J 6 bases; nucleotides not matched to a gene: 13. The full variable domain, with the rest looked up from reference TRBV30 and TRBJ2-7, is SQTIHQWPATLVQPVGSPLSLECTVEGTSNPNLYWYRQAAGRGLQLLFYSVGIGQISSEVPQNLSASRPQDRQFILSSKKLLLSDSGFYLCAWSKPSRGIGEQYFGPGTRLTVT.

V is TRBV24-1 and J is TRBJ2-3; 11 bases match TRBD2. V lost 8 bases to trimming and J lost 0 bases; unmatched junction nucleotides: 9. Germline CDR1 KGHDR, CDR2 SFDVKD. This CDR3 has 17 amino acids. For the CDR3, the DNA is TGTGCCACCAATGGGAGACTAGCGGGATCTAGCACAGATACGCAGTATTTT. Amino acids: CATNGRLAGSSTDTQYF.

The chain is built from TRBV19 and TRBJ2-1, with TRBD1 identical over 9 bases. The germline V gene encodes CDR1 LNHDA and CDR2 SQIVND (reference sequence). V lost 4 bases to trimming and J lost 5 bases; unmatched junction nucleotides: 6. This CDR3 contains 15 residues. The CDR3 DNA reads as TGTGCCAGTAGTACCACGGACAGGGGCAACAATGAGCAGTTCTTC. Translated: CASSTTDRGNNEQFF.

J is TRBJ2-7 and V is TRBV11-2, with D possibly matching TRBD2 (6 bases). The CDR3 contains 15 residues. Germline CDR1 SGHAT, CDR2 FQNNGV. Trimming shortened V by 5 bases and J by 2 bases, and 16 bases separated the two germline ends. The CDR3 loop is CASSQLRRGPYEQYF. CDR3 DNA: TGTGCCAGCAGCCAGCTTAGGCGGGGACCCTACGAGCAGTACTTC. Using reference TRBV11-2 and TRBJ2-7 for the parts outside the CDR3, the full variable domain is EAGVAQSPRYKIIEKRQSVAFWCNPISGHATLYWYQQILGQGPKLLIQFQNNGVVDDSQLPKDRFSAERLKGVDSTLKIQPAKLEDSAVYLCASSQLRRGPYEQYFGPGTRLTVT.

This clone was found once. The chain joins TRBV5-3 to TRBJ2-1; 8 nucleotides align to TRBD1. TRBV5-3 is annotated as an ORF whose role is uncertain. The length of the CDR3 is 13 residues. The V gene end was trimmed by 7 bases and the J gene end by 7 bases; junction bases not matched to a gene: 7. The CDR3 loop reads CARGVGQVNEQFF. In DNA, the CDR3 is TGTGCCAGAGGGGTGGGACAGGTGAATGAGCAGTTCTTC.

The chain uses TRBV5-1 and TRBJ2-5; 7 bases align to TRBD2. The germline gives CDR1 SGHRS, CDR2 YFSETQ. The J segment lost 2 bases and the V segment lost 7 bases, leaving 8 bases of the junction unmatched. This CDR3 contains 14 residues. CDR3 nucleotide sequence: TGCGCCAGCGGTTCGCGCGGGGGACAAGAGACCCAGTACTTC. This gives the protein CASGSRGGQETQYF.

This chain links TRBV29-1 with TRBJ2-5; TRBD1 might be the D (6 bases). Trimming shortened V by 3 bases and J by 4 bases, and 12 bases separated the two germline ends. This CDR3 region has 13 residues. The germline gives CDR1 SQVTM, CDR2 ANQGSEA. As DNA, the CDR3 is TGCAGCGTTGACAGGGGAATTGGAGAGACCCAGTACTTC. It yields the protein CSVDRGIGETQYF.

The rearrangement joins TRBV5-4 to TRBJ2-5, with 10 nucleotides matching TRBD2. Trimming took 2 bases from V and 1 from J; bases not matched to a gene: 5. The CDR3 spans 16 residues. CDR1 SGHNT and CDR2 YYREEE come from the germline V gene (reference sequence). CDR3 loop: CASSLPTSGSQETQYF. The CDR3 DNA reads TGTGCCAGCAGCTTACCGACTAGCGGGTCCCAAGAGACCCAGTACTTC.

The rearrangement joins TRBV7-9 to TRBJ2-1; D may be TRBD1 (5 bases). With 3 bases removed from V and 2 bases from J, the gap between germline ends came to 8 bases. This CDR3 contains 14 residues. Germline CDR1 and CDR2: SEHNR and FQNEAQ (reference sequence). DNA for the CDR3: TGTGCCAGCAGCTTGGCAGGGACCTACAATGAGCAGTTCTTC. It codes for CASSLAGTYNEQFF.

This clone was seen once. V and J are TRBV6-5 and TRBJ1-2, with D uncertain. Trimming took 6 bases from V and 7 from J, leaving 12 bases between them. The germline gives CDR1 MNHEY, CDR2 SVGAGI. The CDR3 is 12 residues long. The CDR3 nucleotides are TGTGCCAGCAGCCGGTTATCGCCTGGCTACACCTTC. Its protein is CASSRLSPGYTF.

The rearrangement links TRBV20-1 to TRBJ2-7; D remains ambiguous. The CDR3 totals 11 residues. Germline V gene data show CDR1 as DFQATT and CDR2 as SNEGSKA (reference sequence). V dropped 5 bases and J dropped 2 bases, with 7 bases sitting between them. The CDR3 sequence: CSAPKTYEQYF. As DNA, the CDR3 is TGCAGTGCTCCTAAGACCTACGAGCAGTACTTC.

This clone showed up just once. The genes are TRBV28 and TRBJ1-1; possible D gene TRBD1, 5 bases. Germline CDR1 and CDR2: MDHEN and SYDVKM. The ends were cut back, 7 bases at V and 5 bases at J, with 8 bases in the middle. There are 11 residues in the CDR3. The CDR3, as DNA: TGTGCCAGCAACCGACAGACTGAAGCTTTCTTT. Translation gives CASNRQTEAFF. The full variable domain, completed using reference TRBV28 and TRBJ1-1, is DVKVTQSSRYLVKRTGEKVFLECVQDMDHENMFWYRQDPGLGLRLIYFSYDVKMKEKGDIPEGYSVSREKKERFSLILESASTNQTSMYLCASNRQTEAFFGQGTRLTVV.

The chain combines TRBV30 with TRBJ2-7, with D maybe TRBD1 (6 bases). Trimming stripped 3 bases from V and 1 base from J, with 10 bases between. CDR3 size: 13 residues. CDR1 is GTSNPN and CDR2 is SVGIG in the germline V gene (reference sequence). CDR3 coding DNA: TGTGCCTGGAGACGAAGGGGGTCCTACGAGCAGTACTTC. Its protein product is CAWRRRGSYEQYF.

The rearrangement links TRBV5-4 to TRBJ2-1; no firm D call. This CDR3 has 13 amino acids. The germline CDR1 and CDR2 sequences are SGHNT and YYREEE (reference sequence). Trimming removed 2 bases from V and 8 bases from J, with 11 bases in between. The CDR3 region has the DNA TGTGCCAGCAGCTTCTCGAGCAATCATGAGCAGTTCTTC. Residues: CASSFSSNHEQFF.

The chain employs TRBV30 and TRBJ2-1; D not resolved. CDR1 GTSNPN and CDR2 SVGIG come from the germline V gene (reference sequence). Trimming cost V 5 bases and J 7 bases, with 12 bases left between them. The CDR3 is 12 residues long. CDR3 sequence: CAWGTLKNEQFF. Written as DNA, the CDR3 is TGTGCCTGGGGAACTCTTAAGAATGAGCAGTTCTTC.

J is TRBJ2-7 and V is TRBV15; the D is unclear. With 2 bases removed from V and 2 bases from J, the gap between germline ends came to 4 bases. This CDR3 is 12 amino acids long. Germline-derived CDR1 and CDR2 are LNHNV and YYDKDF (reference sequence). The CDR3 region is CATSRLTYEQYF. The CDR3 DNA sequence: TGTGCCACCAGCAGACTAACCTACGAGCAGTACTTC.